The 25 T cell receptor beta chains presented below share a single source sample, sequenced in a study of T-cell memory formation after mild COVID-19. TCRdb fed the 5' RACE reads into MiXCR, producing one record per CDR3 protein. Of tens of thousands of distinct CDR3 sequences listed, about 16% are singletons. The sequencing sample was made of PBMCs or a T cell subset sorted from them (not recorded which). The receptors were gathered from an adult who had mild COVID-19 (a few samples of this study predate the infection). Cell type and time point are not known.

This clonotype appeared many times. Written as DNA, the CDR3 is TGCGCCAGCAGCTTGGTAGCAGAGAACACAGATACGCAGTATTTT. Translation gives CASSLVAENTDTQYF. V is TRBV5-1 and J is TRBJ2-3; D remains ambiguous. CDR1 SGHRS and CDR2 YFSETQ come from the germline V gene. V lost 0 bases and J 2 bases, leaving 10 bases between the germline ends. This CDR3 region has 15 residues.

The chain links TRBV3-1 to TRBJ2-3; 9 positions agree with TRBD2. Germline V lookup: CDR1 LGHDT, CDR2 YNNKEL (reference sequence). V lost 1 base to trimming and J lost 1 base; unmatched junction nucleotides: 6. CDR3 size: 17 residues. The CDR3 protein is CASSQARGLAGTDTQYF. The CDR3 DNA is TGTGCCAGCAGCCAAGCCCGGGGACTAGCTGGCACAGATACGCAGTATTTT.

There are a few counts of this clonotype. The chain recombines TRBV11-2 with TRBJ2-7; 10 bases fit TRBD1. The CDR3 extends over 17 amino acids. Germline CDR1 reads SGHAT; CDR2 reads FQNNGV. J gave up 6 bases and V 0 bases, and 11 bases lay outside the gene matches. CDR3 protein: CASSLEGPGTGAGEQYF. CDR3 sequence (DNA): TGTGCCAGCAGCTTAGAGGGGCCGGGGACAGGGGCGGGCGAGCAGTACTTC.

In this sample, this clonotype turned up a few times. The V gene is TRBV7-2, the J gene TRBJ2-1; TRBD2 matches 9 bases. This CDR3 contains 15 residues. The germline V gene encodes CDR1 SGHTA and CDR2 FQGNSA. Trimming took 1 base from V and 6 from J; bases not matched to a gene: 4. The CDR3 reads CASSLDSGRFNEQFF. The CDR3 DNA is TGTGCCAGCAGCTTAGATAGCGGGAGATTCAATGAGCAGTTCTTC.

In its sample, this clonotype was seen many times. The chain is built from TRBV12-5 and TRBJ1-1; D remains ambiguous. Per germline, CDR1 LGHNT and CDR2 FRNRAP. V lost 0 bases, J lost 0 bases, and 8 bases lay in between. The length of the CDR3 is 15 residues. CDR3 sequence reads: CASGLVWQLNTEAFF. DNA of the CDR3: TGTGCTAGTGGTTTGGTATGGCAGCTGAACACTGAAGCTTTCTTT.

This clonotype was picked up a small number of times. This chain connects TRBV3-1 to TRBJ2-7; 7 bases map to TRBD2. The CDR3 spans 13 residues. V was clipped by 2 bases and J by 6 bases; unmatched bases: 4. In germline, CDR1 is LGHDT, CDR2 YNNKEL (reference sequence). The CDR3 sequence is CASSQRTRGEQYF. The CDR3 DNA reads TGTGCCAGCAGCCAACGGACTAGGGGCGAGCAGTACTTC.

This clonotype has a count of ten or more. V gene TRBV5-1 combines with J gene TRBJ2-3, with 12 bases aligning to TRBD2. The germline V gene has CDR1 SGHRS and CDR2 YFSETQ. V shed 3 bases and J 6 bases; nucleotides not matched to a gene: 5. This CDR3 has 15 residues. CDR3 nucleotides: TGCGCCAGCAGCTCCCCTAGCGGGGGGGAGGATACGCAGTATTTT. Protein sequence: CASSSPSGGEDTQYF.

This clonotype was counted at least ten times. V gene TRBV9 combines with J gene TRBJ2-5; 8 bases are a match to TRBD1. Germline V gene sequence: CDR1 SGDLS, CDR2 YYNGEE. V shed 3 bases and J 5 bases; nucleotides not matched to a gene: 9. CDR3 length: 15 residues. CDR3 sequence: CASSEEQGGGETQYF. CDR3 DNA sequence: TGTGCCAGCAGCGAGGAACAGGGGGGAGGTGAGACCCAGTACTTC. Combining the CDR3 with reference TRBV9 and TRBJ2-5 gives the whole variable domain DSGVTQTPKHLITATGQRVTLRCSPRSGDLSVYWYQQSLDQGLQFLIQYYNGEERAKGNILERFSAQQFPDLHSELNLSSLELGDSALYFCASSEEQGGGETQYFGPGTRLLVL.

This clonotype was found many times. This chain uses TRBV6-6 with TRBJ1-5, with a possible D match to TRBD1 (6 bases). Trimming left V 5 bases short and J 2 bases short, with 22 bases between. The CDR3 consists of 18 residues. The germline gives CDR1 MNHNY, CDR2 SVGAGI (reference sequence). The CDR3 protein is CASSKQIGGARGNQPQHF. In DNA, the CDR3 is TGTGCCAGCAGTAAACAAATTGGGGGGGCGAGGGGCAATCAGCCCCAGCATTTT.

This clonotype was counted a few times. V is TRBV3-1 and J is TRBJ2-1; 7 bases map to TRBD1. Germline loops: CDR1 LGHDT, CDR2 YNNKEL (reference sequence). V gave up 1 base and J gave up 3 bases; unmatched junction bases: 6. The CDR3 is 16 residues long. CDR3 residues: CASSQGLTGIYNEQFF. Written as DNA, the CDR3 is TGTGCCAGCAGCCAAGGGCTGACAGGGATCTACAATGAGCAGTTCTTC.

This clonotype showed up many times. V and J are TRBV20-1 and TRBJ2-3; 7 bases line up with TRBD2. The V segment lost 6 bases and the J segment 5 bases; nucleotides outside the gene matches: 14. CDR1 and CDR2 from the germline V gene are DFQATT and SNEGSKA (reference sequence). This CDR3 is 15 amino acids long. The CDR3 loop reads CSAGDSGEVRDTQYF. DNA of the CDR3: TGCAGTGCCGGAGACAGCGGGGAAGTTAGAGATACGCAGTATTTT.

Ten or more counts support this clonotype. V gene TRBV3-1 combines with J gene TRBJ1-3; 9 positions agree with TRBD1. The CDR3 spans 17 residues. Germline V gene sequence: CDR1 LGHDT, CDR2 YNNKEL (reference sequence). V shed 3 bases, J shed 0 bases, and the junction held 6 bases outside the gene matches. CDR3 nucleotide sequence: TGTGCCAGCAGCCATTCCGGGACAGGGCTCTCTGGAAACACCATATATTTT. Its protein is CASSHSGTGLSGNTIYF.

The sample holds many counts of this clonotype. V usage is TRBV7-2 and J usage is TRBJ2-5; perhaps TRBD2 as D (5 bases). The CDR3 covers 14 residues. The germline V and J ends were trimmed by 1 base and 1 base, with 7 bases remaining between them. Germline values: CDR1 SGHTA, CDR2 FQGNSA. CDR3 nucleotides: TGTGCCAGCAGCTTAGGAGGGCCCCAAGAGACCCAGTACTTC. Translating gives CASSLGGPQETQYF.

This clonotype has ten or more counts. The chain uses TRBV5-5 and TRBJ1-3; 10 bases line up with TRBD1. Germline V gene data show CDR1 as SGHKS and CDR2 as YYEKEE (reference sequence). This CDR3 has 15 residues. V shed 4 bases, J shed 8 bases, and the junction held 9 bases outside the gene matches. As DNA, the CDR3 is TGTGCCAGCAGCGCAACCGGGACAGGGGCGGACACCATATATTTT. As protein: CASSATGTGADTIYF. Filled out from reference TRBV5-5 and TRBJ1-3, the complete variable domain reads DAGVTQSPTHLIKTRGQQVTLRCSPISGHKSVSWYQQVLGQGPQFIFQYYEKEERGRGNFPDRFSARQFPNYSSELNVNALLLGDSALYLCASSATGTGADTIYFGEGSWLTVV.

This clonotype was recorded at least ten times. This chain connects TRBV7-6 to TRBJ2-5, with 9 bases fitting TRBD2. The trim removed 3 bases at V and 2 bases at J, leaving 4 bases unmatched. The CDR3 spans 15 residues. Germline V CDR1 and CDR2: SGHVS, FNYEAQ. CDR3 region: CASSFILAGQETQYF. DNA of the CDR3: TGTGCCAGCAGCTTCATCCTAGCGGGACAAGAGACCCAGTACTTC.

This clonotype was picked up many times. The CDR3, as DNA: TGTGCCAGCAGCTTAGACGTTAACTATGGCTACACCTTC. Its protein product is CASSLDVNYGYTF. The chain employs TRBV7-6 and TRBJ1-2; D gene ambiguous. Germline V CDR1 and CDR2: SGHVS, FNYEAQ. This CDR3 contains 13 residues. Trimming cost V 1 base and J 1 base, with 4 bases left between them.

The sample holds a few counts of this clonotype. V usage is TRBV7-2 and J usage is TRBJ1-5, with 11 bases aligning to TRBD1. CDR3 length: 19 amino acids. V shed 1 base and J 0 bases; nucleotides not matched to a gene: 8. In germline, CDR1 is SGHTA, CDR2 FQGNSA. CDR3 in DNA: TGTGCCAGCAGCTTAGTTGGGACAGGGGGATTAGATAGCAATCAGCCCCAGCATTTT. It yields the protein CASSLVGTGGLDSNQPQHF.

This clonotype has at least ten counts. The chain uses TRBV7-7 and TRBJ2-1; D is tentatively TRBD1 or TRBD2 (7 bases each). Germline values: CDR1 SSHAT, CDR2 FNYEAQ (reference sequence). V lost 4 bases and J lost 7, with 11 bases in between. This CDR3 comprises 13 residues. This CDR3 is CASSSGGGNEQFF. CDR3 sequence (DNA): TGTGCCAGCAGCTCAGGGGGGGGGAATGAGCAGTTCTTC.

The sample holds many counts of this clonotype. V usage is TRBV24-1 and J usage is TRBJ2-3; D might be TRBD1 (5 bases). The CDR3 sequence is 15 residues long. Per germline, CDR1 KGHDR and CDR2 SFDVKD. The ends were cut back, 7 bases at V and 3 bases at J, with 16 bases in the middle. The CDR3 nucleotides are TGTGCCACCAGCCTAAGATCACCAGGGACAGATACGCAGTATTTT. Amino acids: CATSLRSPGTDTQYF.

This clonotype was observed many times. The chain employs TRBV12-3 or TRBV12-4 and TRBJ2-2, with a tentative D call TRBD2 (6 bases). The CDR3 runs to 15 residues. Trimming removed 3 bases at V and 6 bases at J, with 14 bases between. The CDR3 sequence: CASSLSVGRAGELFF. The CDR3 bases are TGTGCCAGCAGTTTGTCAGTCGGGAGAGCCGGGGAGCTGTTTTTT.

The sample holds a few counts of this clonotype. The chain employs TRBV27 and TRBJ1-2, with D perhaps matching TRBD1 (6 bases). Looked up from germline, CDR1 is MNHEY and CDR2 is SMNVEV (reference sequence). The CDR3 runs 14 residues. The V end lost 6 bases, the J end lost 7 bases, and 18 bases lay between the germline ends. CDR3 residues: CASRPLTGKVGYTF. DNA of the CDR3: TGTGCCAGCAGACCCCTTACAGGGAAGGTTGGCTACACCTTC.

This clonotype was seen many times. The V gene is TRBV7-2, the J gene TRBJ2-3; TRBD1 aligns across 7 bases. This CDR3 spans 14 amino acids. CDR1 and CDR2 from the germline V gene are SGHTA and FQGNSA. The V gene end was trimmed by 2 bases and the J gene end by 3 bases; junction bases not matched to a gene: 2. CDR3 protein: CASSLHRGTDTQYF. The CDR3 nucleotides read TGTGCCAGCAGCTTACACAGGGGTACAGATACGCAGTATTTT. The variable domain in full, with the rest retrieved from reference TRBV7-2 and TRBJ2-3, is GAGVSQSPSNKVTEKGKDVELRCDPISGHTALYWYRQSLGQGLEFLIYFQGNSAPDKSGLPSDRFSAERTGGSVSTLTIQRTQQEDSAVYLCASSLHRGTDTQYFGPGTRLTVL.

This clonotype was observed many times. This chain uses TRBV5-6 with TRBJ2-7, with D tentatively TRBD2 (6 bases). Germline CDR1 reads SGHDT; CDR2 reads YYEEEE. Trimming shortened V by 3 bases and J by 3 bases, and 19 bases separated the two germline ends. This CDR3 is built from 16 residues. The chain's CDR3 is CASSSARGLVVYEQYF. The CDR3 region has the DNA TGTGCCAGCAGCTCCGCGCGGGGCTTGGTGGTCTACGAGCAGTACTTC.

The chain joins TRBV15 to TRBJ1-4; 7 bases fit TRBD1. Germline V gene data show CDR1 as LNHNV and CDR2 as YYDKDF (reference sequence). The CDR3 is 18 residues long. Germline trimming cut 1 base from V and 0 bases from J; bases unmatched to any gene: 8. In nucleotides, the CDR3 is TGTGCCACCAGCAGAGGGAGGGGGCGGAGAGCAACTAATGAAAAACTGTTTTTT. It translates to CATSRGRGRRATNEKLFF. The variable domain in full, with the rest retrieved from reference TRBV15 and TRBJ1-4, is DAMVIQNPRYQVTQFGKPVTLSCSQTLNHNVMYWYQQKSSQAPKLLFHYYDKDFNNEADTPDNFQSRRPNTSFCFLDIRSPGLGDTAMYLCATSRGRGRRATNEKLFFGSGTQLSVL.

This clonotype was detected many times. The chain uses TRBV6-1 and TRBJ2-3; 9 nucleotides line up with TRBD2. The V gene's germline CDR1 is MNHNS and CDR2 SASEGT. V shed 8 bases, J shed 3 bases, and the junction held 3 bases outside the gene matches. CDR3 length equals 13 residues. CDR3 bases: TGTGCCAGCGCGGGGGGGCATACAGATACGCAGTATTTT. Translating it yields CASAGGHTDTQYF.